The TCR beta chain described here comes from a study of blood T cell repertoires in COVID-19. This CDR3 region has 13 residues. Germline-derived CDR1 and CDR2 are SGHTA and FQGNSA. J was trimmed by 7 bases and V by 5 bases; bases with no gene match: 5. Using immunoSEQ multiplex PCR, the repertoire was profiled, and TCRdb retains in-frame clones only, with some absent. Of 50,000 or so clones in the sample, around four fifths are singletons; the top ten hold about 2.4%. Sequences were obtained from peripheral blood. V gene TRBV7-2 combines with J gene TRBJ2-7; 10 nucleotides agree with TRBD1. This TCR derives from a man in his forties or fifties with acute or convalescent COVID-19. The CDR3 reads CASSLGTGEEQYF. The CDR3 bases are TGTGCCAGCAGCCTTGGGACAGGGGAAGAGCAGTACTTC.